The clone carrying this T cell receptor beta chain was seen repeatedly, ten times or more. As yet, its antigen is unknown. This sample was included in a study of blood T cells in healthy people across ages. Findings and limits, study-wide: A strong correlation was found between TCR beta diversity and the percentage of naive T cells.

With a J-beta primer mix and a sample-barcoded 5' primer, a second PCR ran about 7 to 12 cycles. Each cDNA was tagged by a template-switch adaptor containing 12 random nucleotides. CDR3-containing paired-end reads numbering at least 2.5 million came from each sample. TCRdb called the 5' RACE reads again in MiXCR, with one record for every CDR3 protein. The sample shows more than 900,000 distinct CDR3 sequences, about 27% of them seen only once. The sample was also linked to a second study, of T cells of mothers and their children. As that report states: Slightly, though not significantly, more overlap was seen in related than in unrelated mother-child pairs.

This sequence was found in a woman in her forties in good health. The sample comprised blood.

CDR3 amino acids: CSARRRGRSEAFF. The CDR3, as DNA: TGCAGTGCTAGGCGGAGGGGGCGTAGTGAAGCTTTCTTT. The chain employs TRBV20-1 and TRBJ1-1, with 7 positions matching TRBD1. The J segment lost 7 bases and the V segment lost 3 bases, leaving 8 bases of the junction unmatched. CDR1 is DFQATT and CDR2 is SNEGSKA in the germline V gene (reference sequence). CDR3 length: 13 amino acids.